This T cell receptor (beta chain) emerged from a study of blood T cell repertoires in COVID-19. Overall study: The analysed material was cDNA or gDNA that came from T cells, B-cell-depleted T cells, or PBMCs.

Per the germline V gene, CDR1 is SGHNT and CDR2 is YENEEA. The CDR3 runs 13 residues. The J segment lost 10 bases and the V segment lost 5 bases, leaving 10 bases of the junction unmatched. Participants' reported clinical history set cohort assignment. The data were produced by immunoSEQ multiplex PCR, yet TCRdb's version contains in-frame clones alone and is incomplete. Counted here are hundreds of thousands of clones, roughly 87% occurring once; the ten biggest clones make up about 8.9%. This chain connects TRBV11-3 to TRBJ1-1; TRBD1 matches 7 bases. This receptor was obtained from a woman younger than 30 who had recovered from COVID-19. Material: PBMCs or T cells enriched from blood (not recorded which). The CDR3 DNA reads as TGTGCCAGCAGCCTATCCAGGGGGGACGTAGCTTTCTTT. Its translation is CASSLSRGDVAFF.